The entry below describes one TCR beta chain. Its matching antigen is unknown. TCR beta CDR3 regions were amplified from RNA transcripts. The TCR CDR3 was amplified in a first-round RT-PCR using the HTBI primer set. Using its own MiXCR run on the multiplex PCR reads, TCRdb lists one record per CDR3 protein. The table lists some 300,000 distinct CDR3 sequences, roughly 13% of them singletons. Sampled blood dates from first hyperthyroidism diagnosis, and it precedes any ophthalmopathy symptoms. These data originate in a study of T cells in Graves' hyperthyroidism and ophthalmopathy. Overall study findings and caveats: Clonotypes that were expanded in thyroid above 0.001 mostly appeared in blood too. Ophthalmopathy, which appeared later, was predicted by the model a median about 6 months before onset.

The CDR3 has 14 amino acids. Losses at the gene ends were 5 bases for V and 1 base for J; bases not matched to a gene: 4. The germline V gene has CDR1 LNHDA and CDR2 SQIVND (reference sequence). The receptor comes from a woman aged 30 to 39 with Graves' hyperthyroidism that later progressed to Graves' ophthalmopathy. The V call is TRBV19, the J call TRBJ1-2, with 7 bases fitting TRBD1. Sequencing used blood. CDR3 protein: CASSEQGLNYGYTF. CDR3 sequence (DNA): TGTGCCAGTAGTGAACAGGGGCTTAACTATGGCTACACCTTC.